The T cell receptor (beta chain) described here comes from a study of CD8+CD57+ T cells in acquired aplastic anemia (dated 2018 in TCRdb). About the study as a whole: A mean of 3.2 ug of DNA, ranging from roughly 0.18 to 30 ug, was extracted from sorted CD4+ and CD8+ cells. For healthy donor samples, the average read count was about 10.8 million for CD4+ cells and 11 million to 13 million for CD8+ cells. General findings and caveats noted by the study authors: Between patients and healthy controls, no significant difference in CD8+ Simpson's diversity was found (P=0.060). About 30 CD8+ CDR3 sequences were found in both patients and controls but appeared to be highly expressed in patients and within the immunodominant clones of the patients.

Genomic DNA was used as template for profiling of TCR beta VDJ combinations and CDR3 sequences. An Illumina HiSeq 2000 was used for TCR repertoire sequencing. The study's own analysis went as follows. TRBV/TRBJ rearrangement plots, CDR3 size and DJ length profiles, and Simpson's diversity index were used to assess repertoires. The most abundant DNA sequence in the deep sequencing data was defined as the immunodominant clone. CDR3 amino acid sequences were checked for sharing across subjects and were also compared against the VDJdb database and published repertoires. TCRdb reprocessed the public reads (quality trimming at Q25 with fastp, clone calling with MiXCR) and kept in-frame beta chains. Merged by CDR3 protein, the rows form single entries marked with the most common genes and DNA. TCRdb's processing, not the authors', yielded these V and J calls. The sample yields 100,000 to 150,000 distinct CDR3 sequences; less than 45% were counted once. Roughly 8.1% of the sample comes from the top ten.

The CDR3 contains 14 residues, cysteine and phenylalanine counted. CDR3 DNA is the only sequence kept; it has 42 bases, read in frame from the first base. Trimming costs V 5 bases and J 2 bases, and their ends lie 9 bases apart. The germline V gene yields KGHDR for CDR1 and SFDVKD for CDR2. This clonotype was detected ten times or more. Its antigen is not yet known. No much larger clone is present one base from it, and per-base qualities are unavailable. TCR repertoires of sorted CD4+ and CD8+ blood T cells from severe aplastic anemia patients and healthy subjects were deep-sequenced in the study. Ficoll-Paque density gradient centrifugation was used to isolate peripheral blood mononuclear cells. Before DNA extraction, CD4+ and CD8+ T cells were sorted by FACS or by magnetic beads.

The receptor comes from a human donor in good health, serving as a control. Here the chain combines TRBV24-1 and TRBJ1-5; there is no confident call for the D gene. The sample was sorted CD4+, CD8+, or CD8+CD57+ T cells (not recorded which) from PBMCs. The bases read TGTGCCACCAGTGGGGGTCGGGGCAATCAGCCCCAGCATTTT. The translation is CATSGGRGNQPQHF.